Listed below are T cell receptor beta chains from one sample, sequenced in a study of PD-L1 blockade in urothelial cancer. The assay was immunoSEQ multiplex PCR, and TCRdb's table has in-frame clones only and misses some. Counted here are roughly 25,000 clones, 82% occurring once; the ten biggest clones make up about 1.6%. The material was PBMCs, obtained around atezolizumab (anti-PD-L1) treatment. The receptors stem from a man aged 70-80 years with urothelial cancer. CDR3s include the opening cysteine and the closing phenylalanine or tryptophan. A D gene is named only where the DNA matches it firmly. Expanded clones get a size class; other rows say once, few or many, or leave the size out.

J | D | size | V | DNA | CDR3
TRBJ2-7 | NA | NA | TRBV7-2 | TGTGCCAGCAGCTCCCAACAGGGATCCTACGAGCAGTACTTC | CASSSQQGSYEQYF
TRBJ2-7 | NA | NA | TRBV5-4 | TGTGCCAGCAGCCCTAGCACACCCGCTGGCTACGAGCAGTACTTC | CASSPSTPAGYEQYF
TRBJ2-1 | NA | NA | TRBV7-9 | TGTGCCAGCAGCAGTTGGACACTCTACAATGAGCAGTTCTTC | CASSSWTLYNEQFF
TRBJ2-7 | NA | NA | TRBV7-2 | TGTGCCAGCAATATTAGGGGGTCCTACGAGCAGTACTTC | CASNIRGSYEQYF
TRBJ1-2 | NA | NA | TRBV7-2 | TGTGCCAGCAGCTTAGAGGGACTGAATAACTATGGCTACACCTTC | CASSLEGLNNYGYTF
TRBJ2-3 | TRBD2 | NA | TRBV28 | TGTGCCAGCAGTCCCTTTATATCGGATCTAGCGGGAGTCAAGACAGATACGCAGTATTTT | CASSPFISDLAGVKTDTQYF
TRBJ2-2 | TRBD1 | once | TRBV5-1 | TGCGCCAGCAGCTTGGTCCGGGACAGCCTAAACACCGGGGAGCTGTTTTTT | CASSLVRDSLNTGELFF
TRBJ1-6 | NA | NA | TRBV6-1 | TGTGCCAGCAGTGAAGTGGGTGTAGGAGAGTCACCCCTCCACTTT | CASSEVGVGESPLHF
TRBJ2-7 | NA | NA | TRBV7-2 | TGTGCCAGCAGCCTAGGCTACTCCTACGAGCAGTACTTC | CASSLGYSYEQYF
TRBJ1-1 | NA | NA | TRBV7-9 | TGTGCCAGCCTGAAGGACAGAGACACTGAAGCTTTCTTT | CASLKDRDTEAFF
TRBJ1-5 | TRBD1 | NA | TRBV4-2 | TGTGCCAGTTCATATCAGGGGGGCTCATCGCCCCAGCATTTT | CASSYQGGSSPQHF
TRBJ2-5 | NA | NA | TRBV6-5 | TGTGCCAGCAGTAACCCGGGAACGACCGAGACCCAGTACTTC | CASSNPGTTETQYF
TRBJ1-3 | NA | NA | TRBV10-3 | TGTGCCATCAATCGGGAGGCCGGAAACACCATATATTTT | CAINREAGNTIYF
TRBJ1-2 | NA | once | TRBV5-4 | TGTGCCAGCAGCCCCGACCTTGGGCAGGGAAGCTATGGCTACACCTTC | CASSPDLGQGSYGYTF